The 20 T cell receptor beta chains given below trace back to one sample, sequenced in a study of blood T cell repertoires in COVID-19. The data were produced by immunoSEQ multiplex PCR, yet TCRdb's version contains in-frame clones alone and is incomplete. This sample has some 100,000 clones, with 91% found just once. The source material was peripheral blood. All receptors come from a man in his sixties with acute or convalescent COVID-19.

The chain has TRBV19 and TRBJ1-2; 7 positions match TRBD1. Germline V gene lookup returns CDR1 LNHDA and CDR2 SQIVND (reference sequence). J was trimmed by 6 bases and V by 0 bases; bases with no gene match: 16. The CDR3 consists of 18 residues. CDR3 nucleotides: TGTGCCAGTAGTATAGATCGGGGGACAGCACCTGTTCTGAATGGCTACACCTTC. Protein: CASSIDRGTAPVLNGYTF.

The J gene is TRBJ2-7, the V gene TRBV5-1; 9 bases align to TRBD2. This CDR3 is built from 13 residues. Losses at the gene ends were 6 bases for V and 7 bases for J; bases not matched to a gene: 8. Germline CDR1 SGHRS, CDR2 YFSETQ. Written as DNA, the CDR3 is TGCGCCAGCAACATAGCGGGAGCTTCTGAGCAGTACTTC. Translated: CASNIAGASEQYF.

The V and J genes are TRBV19 and TRBJ1-2; 8 bases are a match to TRBD1. The CDR3 is made up of 12 amino acids. V lost 5 bases to trimming and J lost 8 bases; unmatched junction nucleotides: 4. CDR1 and CDR2 from the germline V gene are LNHDA and SQIVND (reference sequence). The CDR3 DNA reads TGTGCCAGTAGTGGAACAGGGGGAGGCTACACCTTC. This gives the protein CASSGTGGGYTF.

The chain combines TRBV5-1 with TRBJ1-4, with TRBD1 matching 8 bases. The CDR3 consists of 15 residues. The junction had 5 bases not matched to a gene; V was cut back by 4 bases and J by 3 bases. The V gene's germline CDR1 is SGHRS and CDR2 YFSETQ. The DNA of the CDR3 is TGCGCCAGCAGCCGTCAGGGGGCGGCTAATGAAAAACTGTTTTTT. Protein sequence: CASSRQGAANEKLFF.

V is TRBV7-9 and J is TRBJ2-3, with D perhaps TRBD1 (5 bases). The CDR3 is 16 residues long. Trimming took 5 bases from V and 2 from J, leaving 17 bases between them. Germline CDR1 is SEHNR and CDR2 is FQNEAQ (reference sequence). The CDR3, as DNA: TGTGCCAGCAGCCCAACAGGAGTCCCGCCCACAGATACGCAGTATTTT. This translates into CASSPTGVPPTDTQYF.

As for this clone: The sample has other DNA sequences that encode this CDR3 too. V usage is TRBV5-4 and J usage is TRBJ2-3; perhaps TRBD1 as D (5 bases). The CDR3 contains 15 residues. CDR1 is SGHNT, CDR2 YYREEE, per germline (reference sequence). Deletions cut 1 base from V and 4 bases from J, with 13 bases between. Here the CDR3 DNA reads TGTGCCAGCAGCTTGCCGGGCCAGGGCCCAGATACGCAGTATTTT. This gives the protein CASSLPGQGPDTQYF. The whole variable domain, filled in from reference TRBV5-4 and TRBJ2-3, reads ETGVTQSPTHLIKTRGQQVTLRCSSQSGHNTVSWYQQALGQGPQFIFQYYREEENGRGNFPPRFSGLQFPNYSSELNVNALELDDSALYLCASSLPGQGPDTQYFGPGTRLTVL.

V usage is TRBV5-8 and J usage is TRBJ1-2; D call uncertain. This CDR3 is 14 amino acids long. CDR1 SGHTS and CDR2 YDEGEE come from the germline V gene. Trimming took 2 bases from V and 1 from J, leaving 9 bases between them. CDR3 residues: CASSFTEINYGYTF. CDR3 in DNA: TGTGCCAGCAGCTTTACAGAGATTAACTATGGCTACACCTTC.

V and J are TRBV19 and TRBJ1-4, with 9 nucleotides matching TRBD1. V was clipped by 5 bases and J by 0 bases; unmatched bases: 7. Germline CDR1 reads LNHDA; CDR2 reads SQIVND (reference sequence). This CDR3 is 17 amino acids long. The CDR3: CASSSPGQGATNEKLFF. As DNA, the CDR3 is TGTGCCAGTAGTTCACCGGGACAGGGCGCAACTAATGAAAAACTGTTTTTT.

This chain uses TRBV19 with TRBJ1-4; 12 nucleotides agree with TRBD1. The CDR3 contains 15 residues. Germline CDR1 reads LNHDA; CDR2 reads SQIVND (reference sequence). V was pared by 2 bases and J by 7 bases, with 2 bases of the junction left unmatched. The CDR3 nucleotides read TGTGCCAGTAGTATACCGGGACAGGGGGCTGAAAAACTGTTTTTT. Its translation is CASSIPGQGAEKLFF.

The rearrangement uses TRBV3-1 (or the pseudogene TRBV3-2) and TRBJ1-1; 7 nucleotides align to TRBD1. Germline CDR1 LGHDT, CDR2 YNNKEL (reference sequence). This CDR3 comprises 17 residues. The ends lost 0 bases at V and 4 bases at J; junction bases unmatched: 11. CDR3 coding DNA: TGTGCCAGCAGCCAAGACCTGACAGGGAGCTTAAGCACTGAAGCTTTCTTT. The encoded protein is CASSQDLTGSLSTEAFF.

The rearrangement joins TRBV19 to TRBJ1-1; weak D call: TRBD1 (5 bases). V was pared by 7 bases and J by 5 bases, with 11 bases between. Germline V CDR1 and CDR2: LNHDA, SQIVND (reference sequence). The CDR3 loop spans 12 amino acids. The CDR3 DNA reads as TGTGCCAGTACCCCGGGGGGGACTGAAGCTTTCTTT. Protein sequence: CASTPGGTEAFF.

The gene calls are TRBV5-1 and TRBJ2-5; the D is unclear. In germline, CDR1 is SGHRS, CDR2 YFSETQ. Trimming took off 4 bases at V and 5 bases at J, with 9 bases between the two ends. There are 12 residues in the CDR3. This chain's CDR3 is CASSQTEETQYF. DNA of the CDR3: TGCGCCAGCAGCCAAACAGAGGAGACCCAGTACTTC.

The chain combines TRBV10-1 with TRBJ1-5, with 10 bases matching TRBD1. Germline CDR1 and CDR2: WNHNN and SYGVQD (reference sequence). CDR3 size: 16 residues. V was pared by 2 bases and J by 5 bases, with 6 bases of the junction left unmatched. This chain's CDR3 is CASSENDRGPDQPQHF. CDR3 nucleotide sequence: TGCGCCAGCAGTGAGAACGACAGGGGGCCCGATCAGCCCCAGCATTTT.

V is TRBV2 and J is TRBJ1-2, with 8 bases aligning to TRBD1. Germline V CDR1 and CDR2: SNHLY, FYNNEI. The CDR3 contains 13 residues. V lost 5 bases and J lost 2; bases outside the gene matches: 1. The CDR3 sequence: CASSRTGNYGYTF. CDR3 coding DNA: TGTGCCAGCAGTCGGACAGGGAACTATGGCTACACCTTC.

Written as DNA, the CDR3 is TGCGCCAGCAGACTCGGAGCGGGAGGAGGCACAGATACGCAGTATTTT. This gives the protein CASRLGAGGGTDTQYF. The J gene is TRBJ2-3, the V gene TRBV5-1, with TRBD2 matching over 9 bases. The J segment lost 1 base and the V segment lost 5 bases, leaving 8 bases of the junction unmatched. Germline values: CDR1 SGHRS, CDR2 YFSETQ. The CDR3 length is 16 residues. Using reference TRBV5-1 and TRBJ2-3 for the parts outside the CDR3, the full variable domain is KAGVTQTPRYLIKTRGQQVTLSCSPISGHRSVSWYQQTPGQGLQFLFEYFSETQRNKGNFPGRFSGRQFSNSRSEMNVSTLELGDSALYLCASRLGAGGGTDTQYFGPGTRLTVL.

The rearrangement uses TRBV25-1 and TRBJ1-4; 7 bases are shared with TRBD1. The germline CDR1 and CDR2 sequences are MGHDK and SYGVNS. This CDR3 spans 16 amino acids. V lost 2 bases to trimming and J lost 8 bases; unmatched junction nucleotides: 11. In DNA form, the CDR3 reads TGTGCCAGCAGTGAAGGTGGGACAGCTCGGTACGAAAAACTGTTTTTT. As protein: CASSEGGTARYEKLFF.

The chain couples TRBV5-8 to TRBJ1-5, with 8 bases aligning to TRBD1. The CDR3 loop spans 15 amino acids. With 0 bases clipped from V and 2 bases from J, the junction kept 1 base outside the gene matches. In germline, CDR1 is SGHTS, CDR2 YDEGEE. Here the CDR3 reads CASSLAGGGNQPQHF. Here the CDR3 DNA reads TGTGCCAGCAGCTTGGCAGGGGGCGGCAATCAGCCCCAGCATTTT.

CDR3 coding DNA: TGTGCCAGCAGTTACAGCGGCAGGGGAGATGAAAAACTGTTTTTT. Translation gives CASSYSGRGDEKLFF. The chain combines TRBV6-5 with TRBJ1-4; a possible D gene is TRBD1 (6 bases). V dropped 2 bases and J dropped 6 bases, with 13 bases sitting between them. The CDR3 runs to 15 residues. The germline V gene encodes CDR1 MNHEY and CDR2 SVGAGI.

As for this clone: The junction does not match germline at one end; this may be a read error. V gene TRBV11-3 combines with J gene TRBJ2-5; 9 positions agree with TRBD1. Germline V gives CDR1 SGHNT, CDR2 YENEEA. The CDR3 runs to 18 residues. CDR3 in DNA: TGTGCCAGCACCTTATCCGGGACAGGGTATGCGGCTCAAGAGACCCAGTACTTC. The encoded protein is CASTLSGTGYAAQETQYF.

The chain couples TRBV28 to TRBJ1-2, with D maybe TRBD1 (5 bases). Germline CDR1 is MDHEN and CDR2 is SYDVKM. The germline V and J ends were trimmed by 3 bases and 8 bases, with 16 bases remaining between them. The CDR3 extends over 14 amino acids. The CDR3 coding sequence is TGTGCCAGCAGTTTGTCCCGGGACGGAGGGGGCTACACCTTC. It specifies CASSLSRDGGGYTF.